Below are 5 T cell receptor beta chains sequenced from a single sample in a study of T cell responses to AZD1222 COVID-19 vaccine. Assay: immunoSEQ multiplex PCR; the TCRdb copy retains only in-frame clones and omits some. Of 110,000 to 150,000 clones in the sample, 80% to 95% were seen once. The sample here was peripheral blood, taken on day 0 of AZD1222 vaccination. These receptors all come from an adult in good health.

The genes are TRBV24-1 and TRBJ1-5; 7 positions agree with TRBD1. The V segment lost 2 bases and the J segment 8 bases; nucleotides outside the gene matches: 11. Germline V lookup: CDR1 KGHDR, CDR2 SFDVKD. The CDR3 is 16 residues long. CDR3 sequence: CATSDSGQFNREPQHF. The CDR3, as DNA: TGTGCCACCAGTGATTCGGGACAGTTCAACCGGGAGCCCCAGCATTTT.

The V call is TRBV4-1, the J call TRBJ2-1, with TRBD2 as a possible D gene (6 bases). This CDR3 has 17 residues. Germline V lookup: CDR1 MGHRA, CDR2 YSYEKL. The V end was cut by 0 bases, the J end by 5 bases, with 17 bases between. The CDR3 DNA reads TGCGCCAGCAGCCAAGAAGCTACCGCGGGGCCGCACAATGAGCAGTTCTTC. This sequence encodes CASSQEATAGPHNEQFF.

The chain uses TRBV5-1 and TRBJ2-3; D possibly corresponds to TRBD2 (7 bases). Germline V gene sequence: CDR1 SGHRS, CDR2 YFSETQ. Trimming pared 0 bases from V and 0 bases from J, leaving 14 bases between. The CDR3 spans 17 residues. Here the CDR3 DNA reads TGCGCCAGCAGCTTGGAGGGCGCGGGGGCAAGCACAGATACGCAGTATTTT. This sequence encodes CASSLEGAGASTDTQYF.

This chain links TRBV9 with TRBJ2-7; D is undetermined. Trimming removed 2 bases at V and 2 bases at J, with 14 bases between. The V gene's germline CDR1 is SGDLS and CDR2 YYNGEE. CDR3 length equals 15 residues. This CDR3 is CASSVSPGSTYEQYF. The DNA of the CDR3 is TGTGCCAGCAGCGTTTCTCCGGGTTCCACCTACGAGCAGTACTTC.

The chain couples TRBV7-9 to TRBJ1-1; 7 nucleotides agree with TRBD1. The V gene end was trimmed by 5 bases and the J gene end by 5 bases; junction bases not matched to a gene: 8. The CDR3 extends over 14 amino acids. The germline V gene has CDR1 SEHNR and CDR2 FQNEAQ (reference sequence). The CDR3 spells CASSPRGEGTEAFF. CDR3 in DNA: TGTGCCAGCAGCCCCAGGGGGGAAGGTACTGAAGCTTTCTTT.